This T cell receptor beta chain was found in a study of cytomegalovirus exposure and HLA in healthy donors. General study points: Across donors, presence/absence analyses took sequencing depth to be roughly uniform. Solely CMV serostatus was available to characterize immune exposure.

The study ran its PCR with 60 Vbeta and 13 Jbeta primers. Generated by immunoSEQ multiplex PCR, the TCRdb table keeps only in-frame clones and is missing some. The sample holds 150,000 to 200,000 clones, roughly four fifths seen once. In this sample, this clone turned up a few times. Its antigen is still unknown. The V segment lost 3 bases and the J segment 1 base; nucleotides outside the gene matches: 6. CDR1 is SEHNR and CDR2 is FQNEAQ in the germline V gene (reference sequence). The CDR3 loop spans 15 amino acids. The material sequenced was PBMCs. The rearrangement links TRBV7-9 to TRBJ2-7; 7 bases are a match to TRBD2. The receptor was derived from a man aged 50-59 years in good health and CMV-seropositive. Here the CDR3 reads CASSFLLGGSYEQYF. Written as DNA, the CDR3 is TGTGCCAGCAGCTTCCTACTGGGGGGGTCCTACGAGCAGTACTTC. The complete variable domain, with remaining parts taken from reference TRBV7-9 and TRBJ2-7, reads DTGVSQNPRHKITKRGQNVTFRCDPISEHNRLYWYRQTLGQGPEFLTYFQNEAQLEKSRLLSDRFSAERPKGSFSTLEIQRTEQGDSAMYLCASSFLLGGSYEQYFGPGTRLTVT.